These T cell receptor beta chains were read from a single sample in a study of PD-1 blockade in classical Hodgkin lymphoma. Sequencing used immunoSEQ multiplex PCR; TCRdb keeps in-frame clones, though not all of them. The data contain 20,000 to 30,000 clones, 85% to 90% of them seen just once; the ten biggest clones take up around 2.3%. This specimen consisted of peripheral blood mononuclear cells (PBMCs), obtained at baseline. The receptors were sampled from a human donor with classical Hodgkin lymphoma. CDR3s include the opening cysteine and the closing phenylalanine or tryptophan. Each record gives: clone size, J gene, V gene, D gene, CDR3 length, CDR3 DNA, CDR3 protein. A D gene is named only where the DNA matches it firmly. A clone size is listed for some rows: how often the clone was seen (once, few, many), or a class if it is expanded.

clone_size: NA; j_call: TRBJ2-3; v_call: TRBV5-1; d_call: NA; cdr3_length: 11; cdr3_nt: TGCGCCAGCAGCCTTAGTACTACGCAGTATTTT; cdr3_aa: CASSLSTTQYF
clone_size: NA; j_call: TRBJ1-2; v_call: TRBV5-1; d_call: NA; cdr3_length: 12; cdr3_nt: TGCGCCAGCAGCGGGGGGTTGGAAGGCTACACCTTC; cdr3_aa: CASSGGLEGYTF
clone_size: NA; j_call: TRBJ1-2; v_call: TRBV20-1; d_call: NA; cdr3_length: 11; cdr3_nt: TGCAGTGCTAGAGATCCTGACGGAGGCGGCTTC; cdr3_aa: CSARDPDGGGF
clone_size: NA; j_call: TRBJ2-1; v_call: TRBV5-1; d_call: TRBD1; cdr3_length: 15; cdr3_nt: TGCGCCAGCAGCGACACCGGGACAGAGAGCAATGAGCAGTTCTTC; cdr3_aa: CASSDTGTESNEQFF
clone_size: NA; j_call: TRBJ1-2; v_call: TRBV5-1; d_call: TRBD1; cdr3_length: 15; cdr3_nt: TGCGCCAGCAGCTCTACCGGGACAGGCGGATATGGCTACACCTTC; cdr3_aa: CASSSTGTGGYGYTF
clone_size: NA; j_call: TRBJ2-1; v_call: TRBV6-5; d_call: TRBD2; cdr3_length: 15; cdr3_nt: TGTGCCAGCAGCCCGACTAGCGGCTCCTACAATGAGCAGTTCTTC; cdr3_aa: CASSPTSGSYNEQFF
clone_size: NA; j_call: TRBJ1-5; v_call: TRBV6-6; d_call: NA; cdr3_length: 14; cdr3_nt: TGTGCCACCCTGGGGCGGGCCCTTCGTCAGCCCCAGCATTTT; cdr3_aa: CATLGRALRQPQHF
clone_size: NA; j_call: TRBJ2-1; v_call: TRBV4-3; d_call: NA; cdr3_length: 16; cdr3_nt: TGCGCCAGCAGCCAAAACCTCCAGACAGAATACAATGAGCAGTTCTTC; cdr3_aa: CASSQNLQTEYNEQFF
clone_size: NA; j_call: TRBJ2-1; v_call: TRBV27; d_call: NA; cdr3_length: 15; cdr3_nt: TGTGCCAGCAGTCGGGCAGCGGGCCGAGAGAGAGGGCTGTTCTTC; cdr3_aa: CASSRAAGRERGLFF
clone_size: NA; j_call: TRBJ2-2; v_call: TRBV5-4; d_call: TRBD2; cdr3_length: 19; cdr3_nt: TGTGCCAGCAGCTCGCAGGGGACTAGCGGGGGGGACAACACCGGGGAGCTGTTTTTT; cdr3_aa: CASSSQGTSGGDNTGELFF
clone_size: NA; j_call: TRBJ2-7; v_call: TRBV9; d_call: TRBD1; cdr3_length: 14; cdr3_nt: TGTGCCAGCAGCCCAGGGACAGGGGCCTACGAGCAGTACTTC; cdr3_aa: CASSPGTGAYEQYF
clone_size: once; j_call: TRBJ2-7; v_call: TRBV29-1; d_call: TRBD1; cdr3_length: 14; cdr3_nt: TGCAGCGTTCAGCCGGGACAGGGATCCTACGAGCAGTACTTC; cdr3_aa: CSVQPGQGSYEQYF
clone_size: NA; j_call: TRBJ2-7; v_call: TRBV10-3; d_call: NA; cdr3_length: 17; cdr3_nt: TGTGCCATCAGTGAGAGAGGGGTCGAGGGCAGAACCTACGAGCAGTACTTC; cdr3_aa: CAISERGVEGRTYEQYF
clone_size: NA; j_call: TRBJ1-3; v_call: TRBV7-9; d_call: NA; cdr3_length: 14; cdr3_nt: TGTGCCAGCAGCTTAGGGTTCTCTGGAAACACCATATATTTT; cdr3_aa: CASSLGFSGNTIYF
clone_size: NA; j_call: TRBJ1-1; v_call: TRBV7-8; d_call: NA; cdr3_length: 15; cdr3_nt: TGTGCCAGCAGCTTAATTAGCGGGGTGAACACTGAAGCTTTCTTT; cdr3_aa: CASSLISGVNTEAFF
clone_size: NA; j_call: TRBJ1-1; v_call: TRBV11-2; d_call: NA; cdr3_length: 13; cdr3_nt: TGTGCCAGCAGCTTAGAACGGGGCGTTGAAGCTTTCTTT; cdr3_aa: CASSLERGVEAFF
clone_size: NA; j_call: TRBJ1-4; v_call: TRBV6-5; d_call: NA; cdr3_length: 14; cdr3_nt: TGTGCCAGCTCCAGAGGGGCAACTAATGAAAAACTGTTTTTT; cdr3_aa: CASSRGATNEKLFF
clone_size: NA; j_call: TRBJ2-7; v_call: TRBV25-1; d_call: NA; cdr3_length: 11; cdr3_nt: TGTGCCAGCAGTAGGCTCGACGAGCAGTACTTC; cdr3_aa: CASSRLDEQYF
clone_size: NA; j_call: TRBJ2-2; v_call: TRBV27; d_call: NA; cdr3_length: 13; cdr3_nt: TGTGCCAGCAGTTTCCCTACGGGGGGGGAGCTGTTTTTT; cdr3_aa: CASSFPTGGELFF
clone_size: NA; j_call: TRBJ1-2; v_call: TRBV7-2; d_call: NA; cdr3_length: 17; cdr3_nt: TGTGCCAGCAGCTCGGCCCAGAGCCCTTTATATTACTATGGCTACACCTTC; cdr3_aa: CASSSAQSPLYYYGYTF
clone_size: NA; j_call: TRBJ2-1; v_call: TRBV7-3; d_call: NA; cdr3_length: 15; cdr3_nt: TGTGCCAGCAGCTCCTATCGGGCTTCCTACAATGAGCAGTTCTTC; cdr3_aa: CASSSYRASYNEQFF
clone_size: NA; j_call: TRBJ1-2; v_call: TRBV20-1; d_call: NA; cdr3_length: 10; cdr3_nt: TGCAGTGCGGGGGAAGATGGCTACACCTTC; cdr3_aa: CSAGEDGYTF
clone_size: once; j_call: TRBJ1-1; v_call: TRBV5-1; d_call: TRBD1; cdr3_length: 14; cdr3_nt: TGCGCCAGCAGTCCGGGACAGGGGTACACTGAAGCTTTCTTT; cdr3_aa: CASSPGQGYTEAFF
clone_size: once; j_call: TRBJ2-3; v_call: TRBV7-9; d_call: TRBD2; cdr3_length: 16; cdr3_nt: TGTGCCAGCAGCTCCAGCGGCGGGGGGCTGAGGGATACGCAGTATTTT; cdr3_aa: CASSSSGGGLRDTQYF
clone_size: NA; j_call: TRBJ1-2; v_call: TRBV5-1; d_call: TRBD1; cdr3_length: 13; cdr3_nt: TGCGCCAGCAGCTCGGGACAGGGGGCGGTCTACACCTTC; cdr3_aa: CASSSGQGAVYTF
clone_size: few; j_call: TRBJ1-1; v_call: TRBV4-1; d_call: NA; cdr3_length: 16; cdr3_nt: TGCGCCAGCAGCCAGGGATTACTAGGAAGGAAGGCGGACGATTTCTTT; cdr3_aa: CASSQGLLGRKADDFF
clone_size: NA; j_call: TRBJ1-1; v_call: TRBV5-1; d_call: TRBD1; cdr3_length: 14; cdr3_nt: TGCGCCAGCAGAGAGGGGGCGGCGAACACTGAAGCTTTCTTT; cdr3_aa: CASREGAANTEAFF
clone_size: NA; j_call: TRBJ1-1; v_call: TRBV11-1; d_call: TRBD1; cdr3_length: 15; cdr3_nt: TGTGCCAGCAGCTTCACAGGGGGCTTGGGCACTGAAGCTTTCTTT; cdr3_aa: CASSFTGGLGTEAFF
clone_size: NA; j_call: TRBJ1-5; v_call: TRBV6-6; d_call: TRBD1; cdr3_length: 13; cdr3_nt: TGTGCCAGCAGTGACTCACAGGGGGCGACCCAGCATTTT; cdr3_aa: CASSDSQGATQHF
clone_size: once; j_call: TRBJ2-5; v_call: TRBV19; d_call: NA; cdr3_length: 14; cdr3_nt: TGTGCATCTCGGCGGGCGGACTTCCAAGAGACCCAGTACTTC; cdr3_aa: CASRRADFQETQYF
clone_size: NA; j_call: TRBJ2-7; v_call: TRBV27; d_call: TRBD1; cdr3_length: 16; cdr3_nt: TGTGCCAGCAGACTACAGGGGCCCGGAACTACCTACGAGCAGTACTTC; cdr3_aa: CASRLQGPGTTYEQYF
clone_size: NA; j_call: TRBJ1-1; v_call: TRBV6-6; d_call: TRBD1; cdr3_length: 14; cdr3_nt: TGTGCCAGCAACCCGGGACAGGGGAGCACTGAAGCTTTCTTT; cdr3_aa: CASNPGQGSTEAFF
clone_size: NA; j_call: TRBJ2-7; v_call: TRBV9; d_call: NA; cdr3_length: 14; cdr3_nt: TGTGCCAGCAGCGCGGGGCCGAGCTCCTACGAGCAGTACTTC; cdr3_aa: CASSAGPSSYEQYF
clone_size: NA; j_call: TRBJ2-3; v_call: TRBV7-9; d_call: TRBD2; cdr3_length: 13; cdr3_nt: TGTGCCAGCAGTCTAGCGGGGGGTGGTACGCAGTATTTT; cdr3_aa: CASSLAGGGTQYF
clone_size: NA; j_call: TRBJ1-2; v_call: TRBV5-1; d_call: NA; cdr3_length: 17; cdr3_nt: TGCGCCAGCAGCTTGGTAACGAAACAACTAGCTAACTATGGCTACACCTTC; cdr3_aa: CASSLVTKQLANYGYTF
clone_size: NA; j_call: TRBJ1-2; v_call: TRBV19; d_call: NA; cdr3_length: 13; cdr3_nt: TGTGCCAGTAGTATGGGATTGGCCTATGGCTACACCTTC; cdr3_aa: CASSMGLAYGYTF
clone_size: NA; j_call: TRBJ1-1; v_call: TRBV5-1; d_call: NA; cdr3_length: 13; cdr3_nt: TGCGCCAGCAGCTTGGGGCAGGGATCTGAAGCTTTCTTT; cdr3_aa: CASSLGQGSEAFF
clone_size: NA; j_call: TRBJ1-2; v_call: TRBV5-1; d_call: TRBD1; cdr3_length: 14; cdr3_nt: TGCGCCAGCAGCCTACCACAGGGGACTCAGGGCTACACCTTC; cdr3_aa: CASSLPQGTQGYTF
clone_size: NA; j_call: TRBJ1-2; v_call: TRBV5-1; d_call: TRBD1; cdr3_length: 14; cdr3_nt: TGCGCCAGCAGCCTGGCCCTGGAGGGACAGGGCTACACCTTC; cdr3_aa: CASSLALEGQGYTF
clone_size: NA; j_call: TRBJ1-1; v_call: TRBV7-8; d_call: NA; cdr3_length: 13; cdr3_nt: TGTGCCAGCAGCTTAGGAGCAAACACTGAAGCTTTCTTT; cdr3_aa: CASSLGANTEAFF
clone_size: NA; j_call: TRBJ2-7; v_call: TRBV27; d_call: NA; cdr3_length: 15; cdr3_nt: TGTGCCAGCAAAAGAGCAGGGGGGAACACCTACGAGCAGTACTTC; cdr3_aa: CASKRAGGNTYEQYF
clone_size: NA; j_call: TRBJ2-7; v_call: TRBV5-1; d_call: TRBD2; cdr3_length: 17; cdr3_nt: TGCGCCAGCAGCCTGGGGGCTAGCGGGGGGGGAGGCTACGAGCAGTACTTC; cdr3_aa: CASSLGASGGGGYEQYF
clone_size: NA; j_call: TRBJ2-1; v_call: TRBV27; d_call: TRBD2; cdr3_length: 16; cdr3_nt: TGTGCCAGCAGCCCTACGGGAGCGGGGGGGCACAATGAGCAGTTCTTC; cdr3_aa: CASSPTGAGGHNEQFF
clone_size: NA; j_call: TRBJ2-1; v_call: TRBV5-6; d_call: NA; cdr3_length: 14; cdr3_nt: TGTGCCAGCAGCTCCGGGACATTTTTCGATGAGCAGTTCTTC; cdr3_aa: CASSSGTFFDEQFF
clone_size: NA; j_call: TRBJ1-1; v_call: TRBV6-5; d_call: TRBD1; cdr3_length: 14; cdr3_nt: TGTGCCAGCAGAACAGGGGCTGGGAACACTGAAGCTTTCTTT; cdr3_aa: CASRTGAGNTEAFF
clone_size: NA; j_call: TRBJ2-1; v_call: TRBV2; d_call: NA; cdr3_length: 14; cdr3_nt: TGTGCCAGCAGTAGTGGGCAGGGACAATGGGAGCAGTTCTTC; cdr3_aa: CASSSGQGQWEQFF
clone_size: NA; j_call: TRBJ2-7; v_call: TRBV14; d_call: TRBD1; cdr3_length: 13; cdr3_nt: TGTGCCAGCAGCTCGCAAGGGGGCGGCGAGCAGTACTTC; cdr3_aa: CASSSQGGGEQYF
clone_size: NA; j_call: TRBJ1-5; v_call: TRBV4-2; d_call: TRBD1; cdr3_length: 19; cdr3_nt: TGTGCCAGCAGCCAAGACCCCCGGACAGGGAGGAGAGGGGATCAGCCCCAGCATTTT; cdr3_aa: CASSQDPRTGRRGDQPQHF
clone_size: NA; j_call: TRBJ1-2; v_call: TRBV6-5; d_call: TRBD1; cdr3_length: 15; cdr3_nt: TGTGCCAGCGGGTCAAATTCAGGGGGAAACTATGGCTACACCTTC; cdr3_aa: CASGSNSGGNYGYTF
clone_size: NA; j_call: TRBJ2-5; v_call: TRBV7-9; d_call: NA; cdr3_length: 15; cdr3_nt: TGTGCCAGCAGCTTAGACCGCTTGTACCAAGAGACCCAGTACTTC; cdr3_aa: CASSLDRLYQETQYF
clone_size: NA; j_call: TRBJ2-7; v_call: TRBV18; d_call: TRBD2; cdr3_length: 21; cdr3_nt: TGTGCCAGCTCACCAATTAGGACTAGCGGGGGACATCCTACCCGACGTTACGAGCAGTACTTC; cdr3_aa: CASSPIRTSGGHPTRRYEQYF
clone_size: NA; j_call: TRBJ2-2; v_call: TRBV6-5; d_call: NA; cdr3_length: 16; cdr3_nt: TGTGCCAGCAGTTACGGTTGGCTCCCGAACACCGGGGAGCTGTTTTTT; cdr3_aa: CASSYGWLPNTGELFF
clone_size: NA; j_call: TRBJ2-3; v_call: TRBV9; d_call: TRBD2; cdr3_length: 15; cdr3_nt: TGTGCCAGCAGCGCCTGGACTAGCGGGGAGGATACGCAGTATTTT; cdr3_aa: CASSAWTSGEDTQYF